The entry below describes one T cell receptor beta chain. This could be a read error, since a much larger clone is one nucleotide away. This sample is part of a study of breast tumors, draining lymph nodes, adjacent tissues. Breast cancer patients provided tissue from their axillary draining lymph nodes. TCRdb passed the multiplex PCR reads through MiXCR, listing each CDR3 protein once. This table holds about 270,000 distinct CDR3 sequences, 30% found once. The CDR3 contains 14 residues. Looked up from germline, CDR1 is LGHDT and CDR2 is YNNKEL (reference sequence). The origin of this receptor is a female donor with breast cancer. Some clones in this sample may be carry-over from other donors' samples. The V and J genes are TRBV3-1 and TRBJ2-7, with D perhaps matching TRBD1 or TRBD2 (5 bases each). The sample taken for sequencing was axillary lymph node tissue. The CDR3 spells CACSQVGTAWKQYF. The DNA for the CDR3 is TGTGCCTGCAGCCAAGTCGGGACGGCCTGGAAGCAGTACTTC.